This T cell receptor beta chain was sequenced during a study of shared clonotypes between healthy human individuals. Whole-study findings and limits: A small donor pool kept down the genetic and exposure-history diversity that was represented. Researchers found naive subsets generally carried larger estimated richness than memory subsets. It was observed that roughly 5.1% of naive CD4 clonotypes were shared across a few donors.

About this clone: No antigen is known for it.

TCRdb's table, derived via immunoSEQ multiplex PCR, lists solely in-frame clones and lacks some. Of around 1 million clones listed, less than 85% are singletons. The V end lost 3 bases, the J end lost 5 bases, and 8 bases lay between the germline ends. Germline V CDR1 and CDR2: LNHDA, SQIVND (reference sequence). This CDR3 spans 13 amino acids. Each donor was a Caucasian adult residing in Nashville, Tennessee. The V gene is TRBV19, the J gene TRBJ1-5; D not certain. Sequenced input: memory CD4+ T cells sorted from blood. Subset noted: CD45RA-negative fraction. The sequence derives from a man aged 18 to 30 in good health. The CDR3 protein is CASSMLADQPQHF. CDR3 coding DNA: TGTGCCAGTAGTATGTTGGCGGATCAGCCCCAGCATTTT. Full variable domain (outside the CDR3, taken from reference TRBV19 and TRBJ1-5): DGGITQSPKYLFRKEGQNVTLSCEQNLNHDAMYWYRQDPGQGLRLIYYSQIVNDFQKGDIAEGYSVSREKKESFPLTVTSAQKNPTAFYLCASSMLADQPQHFGDGTRLSIL.